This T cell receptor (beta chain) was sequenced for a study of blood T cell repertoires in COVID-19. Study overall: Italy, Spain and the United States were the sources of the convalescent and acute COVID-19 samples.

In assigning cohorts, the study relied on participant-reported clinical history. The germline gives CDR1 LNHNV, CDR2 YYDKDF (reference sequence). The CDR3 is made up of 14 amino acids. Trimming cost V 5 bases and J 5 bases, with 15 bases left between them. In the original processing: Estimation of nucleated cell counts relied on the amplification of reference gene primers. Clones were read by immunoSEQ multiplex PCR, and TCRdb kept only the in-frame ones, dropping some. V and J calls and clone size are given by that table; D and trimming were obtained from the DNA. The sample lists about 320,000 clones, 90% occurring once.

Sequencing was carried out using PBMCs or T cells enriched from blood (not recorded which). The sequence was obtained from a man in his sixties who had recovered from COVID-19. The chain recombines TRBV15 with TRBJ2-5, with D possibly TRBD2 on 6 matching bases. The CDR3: CATSLDIRGETQYF. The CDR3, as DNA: TGTGCCACCAGCCTAGATATCCGGGGGGAGACCCAGTACTTC.